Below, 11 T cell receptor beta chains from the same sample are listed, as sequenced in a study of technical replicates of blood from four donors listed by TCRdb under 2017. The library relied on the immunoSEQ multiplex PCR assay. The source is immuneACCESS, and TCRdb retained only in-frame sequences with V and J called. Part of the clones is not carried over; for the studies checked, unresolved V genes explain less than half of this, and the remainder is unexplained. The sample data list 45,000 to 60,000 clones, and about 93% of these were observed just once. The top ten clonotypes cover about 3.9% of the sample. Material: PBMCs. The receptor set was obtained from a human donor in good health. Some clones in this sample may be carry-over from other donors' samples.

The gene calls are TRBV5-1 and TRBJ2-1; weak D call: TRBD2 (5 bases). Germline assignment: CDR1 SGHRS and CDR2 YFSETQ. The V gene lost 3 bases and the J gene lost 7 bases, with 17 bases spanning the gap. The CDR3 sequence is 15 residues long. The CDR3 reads CASSWERRTDNEQFF. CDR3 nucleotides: TGCGCCAGCAGCTGGGAGCGCAGAACGGATAATGAGCAGTTCTTC.

CDR3 region: CASSSEGVRVTDTQYF. The DNA for the CDR3 is TGCGCCAGCAGCTCAGAGGGGGTCCGGGTCACAGATACGCAGTATTTT. The chain carries TRBV4-3 and TRBJ2-3, with D perhaps matching TRBD1 (6 bases). CDR1 LGHNA and CDR2 YSLEER come from the germline V gene. The ends were cut back, 5 bases at V and 2 bases at J, with 17 bases in the middle. The length of the CDR3 is 16 residues.

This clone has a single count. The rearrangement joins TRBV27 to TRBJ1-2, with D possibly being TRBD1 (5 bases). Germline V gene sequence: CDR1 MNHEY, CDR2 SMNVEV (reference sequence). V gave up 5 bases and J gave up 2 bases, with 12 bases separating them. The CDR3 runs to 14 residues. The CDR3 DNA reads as TGTGCCAGCAGTGTCTCCAGGGAAAACTATGGCTACACCTTC. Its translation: CASSVSRENYGYTF.

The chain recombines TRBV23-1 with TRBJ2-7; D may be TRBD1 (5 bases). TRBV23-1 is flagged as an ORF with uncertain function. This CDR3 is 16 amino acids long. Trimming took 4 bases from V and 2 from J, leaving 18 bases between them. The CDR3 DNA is TGCGCCAGCAGTCGCCTAGTTAACGACAGAGCCTACGAGCAGTACTTC. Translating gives CASSRLVNDRAYEQYF.

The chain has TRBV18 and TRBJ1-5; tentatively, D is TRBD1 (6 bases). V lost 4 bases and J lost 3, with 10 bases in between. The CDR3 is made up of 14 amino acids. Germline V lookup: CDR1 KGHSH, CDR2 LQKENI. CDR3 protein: CASSQGQTNQPQHF. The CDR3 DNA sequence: TGTGCCAGCTCACAGGGACAAACCAATCAGCCCCAGCATTTT.

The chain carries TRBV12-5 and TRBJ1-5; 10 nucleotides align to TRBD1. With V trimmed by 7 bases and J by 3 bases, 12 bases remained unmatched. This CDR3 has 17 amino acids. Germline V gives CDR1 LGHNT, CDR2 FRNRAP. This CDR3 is CASERDRGQEFNQPQHF. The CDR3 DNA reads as TGTGCTAGTGAAAGGGACAGGGGACAGGAATTCAATCAGCCCCAGCATTTT.

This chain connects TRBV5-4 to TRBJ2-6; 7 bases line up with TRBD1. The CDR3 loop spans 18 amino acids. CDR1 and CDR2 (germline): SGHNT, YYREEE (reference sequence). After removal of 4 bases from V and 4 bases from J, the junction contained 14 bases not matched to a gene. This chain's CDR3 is CASSRDDRDSYGANVLTF. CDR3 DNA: TGTGCCAGCAGCCGAGACGACAGGGATTCGTACGGGGCCAACGTCCTGACTTTC.

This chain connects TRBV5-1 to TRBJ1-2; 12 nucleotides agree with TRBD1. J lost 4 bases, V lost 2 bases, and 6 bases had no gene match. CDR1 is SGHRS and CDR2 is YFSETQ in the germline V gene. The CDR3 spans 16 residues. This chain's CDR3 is CASSLPGQGAGYGYTF. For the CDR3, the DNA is TGCGCCAGCAGCTTACCGGGACAGGGGGCAGGCTATGGCTACACCTTC.

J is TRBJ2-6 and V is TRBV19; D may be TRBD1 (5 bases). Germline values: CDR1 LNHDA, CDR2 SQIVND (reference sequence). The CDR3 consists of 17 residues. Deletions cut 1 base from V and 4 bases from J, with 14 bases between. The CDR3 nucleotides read TGTGCCAGTAGTATAGTAGGGGATGTGTTGGGGGCCAACGTCCTGACTTTC. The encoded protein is CASSIVGDVLGANVLTF.

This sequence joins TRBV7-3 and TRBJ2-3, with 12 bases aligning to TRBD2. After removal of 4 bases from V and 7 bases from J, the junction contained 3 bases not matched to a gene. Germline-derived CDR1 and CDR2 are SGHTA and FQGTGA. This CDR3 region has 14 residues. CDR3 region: CASSSGLAGNTQYF. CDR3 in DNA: TGTGCCAGCAGCTCGGGACTAGCGGGCAATACGCAGTATTTT.

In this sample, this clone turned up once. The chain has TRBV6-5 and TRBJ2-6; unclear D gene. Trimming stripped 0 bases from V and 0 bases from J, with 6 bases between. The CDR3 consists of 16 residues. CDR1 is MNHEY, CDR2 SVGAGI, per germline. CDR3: CASSYSWSSGANVLTF. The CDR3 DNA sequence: TGTGCCAGCAGTTACTCGTGGAGCTCTGGGGCCAACGTCCTGACTTTC.